The 16 T cell receptor beta chains in this list originate from one sample, sequenced in a study of vaccination and CD4 T cells after COVID-19. TCRdb re-called the PCR reads through MiXCR, storing one row per CDR3 protein. The sample consists of about 21,000 distinct CDR3 sequences, about three fifths of them appearing once. The specimen comprised CD4+ T cells from blood, sampled before SARS-CoV-2 vaccination. Receptors were obtained from a human donor who had recovered from COVID-19.

The genes are TRBV7-2 and TRBJ1-3, with TRBD1 as a possible D gene (5 bases). The CDR3 length is 14 residues. The V end was cut by 6 bases, the J end by 0 bases, with 9 bases between. Germline assignment: CDR1 SGHTA and CDR2 FQGNSA. CDR3 sequence: CASRFGGSGNTIYF. CDR3 bases: TGTGCCAGCAGGTTTGGGGGCTCTGGAAACACCATATATTTT.

V is TRBV20-1 and J is TRBJ2-1; TRBD2 matches at 10 bases. V dropped 5 bases and J dropped 0; count of bases not matched to a gene: 10. This CDR3 comprises 17 residues. The V gene's germline CDR1 is DFQATT and CDR2 SNEGSKA (reference sequence). In nucleotides, the CDR3 is TGCAGTGCTTTGGGGGTAGCGGGAGGAGGCTCCTACAATGAGCAGTTCTTC. This translates into CSALGVAGGGSYNEQFF.

The chain carries TRBV19 and TRBJ1-1; 11 bases fit TRBD1. CDR1 is LNHDA and CDR2 is SQIVND in the germline V gene (reference sequence). V shed 1 base and J 3 bases; nucleotides not matched to a gene: 4. The CDR3 runs to 16 residues. In DNA form, the CDR3 reads TGTGCCAGTAGTATAGGGGGACAGGGGGGCGACACTGAAGCTTTCTTT. This translates into CASSIGGQGGDTEAFF.

The V call is TRBV20-1, the J call TRBJ2-3; D unclear. V dropped 0 bases and J dropped 3 bases, with 7 bases sitting between them. CDR3 length equals 13 residues. The germline gives CDR1 DFQATT, CDR2 SNEGSKA (reference sequence). DNA of the CDR3: TGCAGTGCTAGAGATTTTACGACAGATACGCAGTATTTT. Its protein product is CSARDFTTDTQYF.

The sample holds a few counts of this clonotype. The chain combines TRBV20-1 with TRBJ2-5; D possibly matches TRBD1 or TRBD2 (7 bases each). V was clipped by 3 bases and J by 4 bases, with 15 bases between them. The CDR3 is 14 residues long. Looked up from germline, CDR1 is DFQATT and CDR2 is SNEGSKA (reference sequence). Here the CDR3 reads CSASPGGGGETQYF. The DNA for the CDR3 is TGCAGTGCTAGCCCAGGGGGGGGAGGAGAGACCCAGTACTTC.

The chain recombines TRBV10-1 with TRBJ1-1; D is unresolved. Germline values: CDR1 WNHNN, CDR2 SYGVQD (reference sequence). The CDR3 is made up of 13 amino acids. V was clipped by 2 bases and J by 2 bases, with 6 bases between them. CDR3 region: CASSENFNTEAFF. The CDR3 DNA reads as TGCGCCAGCAGTGAGAACTTTAACACTGAAGCTTTCTTT.

This clonotype was observed a few times. This chain joins TRBV20-1 and TRBJ2-5; TRBD1 aligns across 7 bases. The CDR3 runs 11 residues. V lost 6 bases, J lost 4 bases, and 2 bases stayed unmatched. Germline V CDR1 and CDR2: DFQATT, SNEGSKA (reference sequence). The DNA for the CDR3 is TGCAGTGCGGACAGGCGAGAGACCCAGTACTTC. Its translation: CSADRRETQYF.

V gene TRBV6-1 combines with J gene TRBJ2-7; 7 bases agree with TRBD2. In germline, CDR1 is MNHNS, CDR2 SASEGT. This CDR3 comprises 15 residues. After removal of 8 bases from V and 0 bases from J, the junction contained 10 bases not matched to a gene. CDR3 region: CASARGGSYSYEQYF. CDR3 nucleotides: TGTGCCAGCGCAAGGGGCGGGAGTTACTCCTACGAGCAGTACTTC.

In this sample, this clonotype turned up once. The genes are TRBV7-2 and TRBJ2-7; D gene uncertain. CDR3 size: 18 residues. The V end was cut by 5 bases, the J end by 3 bases, with 26 bases between. Germline CDR1 and CDR2: SGHTA and FQGNSA. DNA of the CDR3: TGTGCCAGCAGCCGAACCGGATTTTCAGGCCAGGAAGTCTACGAGCAGTACTTC. Amino acids: CASSRTGFSGQEVYEQYF.

The gene calls are TRBV7-2 and TRBJ2-1; 10 bases agree with TRBD1. The CDR3 sequence is 16 residues long. V was pared by 2 bases and J by 3 bases, with 4 bases of the junction left unmatched. Germline V gives CDR1 SGHTA, CDR2 FQGNSA. The CDR3 DNA reads TGTGCCAGCAGCTTAACCGGACAGGGGGGCTACAATGAGCAGTTCTTC. Translation gives CASSLTGQGGYNEQFF.

This chain links TRBV20-1 with TRBJ2-1; 10 nucleotides agree with TRBD2. This CDR3 has 17 amino acids. Germline CDR1 reads DFQATT; CDR2 reads SNEGSKA (reference sequence). With V trimmed by 0 bases and J by 0 bases, 5 bases remained unmatched. The CDR3 loop is CSARDKTSGTSYNEQFF. The CDR3 nucleotides read TGCAGTGCTAGAGATAAAACTAGCGGGACCTCCTACAATGAGCAGTTCTTC.

This chain joins TRBV6-2 or TRBV6-3 and TRBJ2-1, with TRBD1 as a possible D gene (5 bases). CDR3 length: 17 residues. From germline, CDR1 is MNHEY and CDR2 SVGEGT. The V end was cut by 9 bases, the J end by 0 bases, with 21 bases between. CDR3 loop: CARNRRVRGSSYNEQFF. CDR3 nucleotide sequence: TGTGCCAGAAACCGCAGGGTTAGAGGCAGCTCCTACAATGAGCAGTTCTTC.

This chain connects TRBV6-2 or TRBV6-3 to TRBJ2-7; perhaps TRBD2 as D (5 bases). Trimming left V 4 bases short and J 0 bases short, with 10 bases between. Germline CDR1 reads MNHEY; CDR2 reads SVGEGT. The CDR3 is made up of 14 amino acids. The CDR3 nucleotides are TGTGCCAGCAGTTTACGCGGACTCTCCTACGAGCAGTACTTC. Translation: CASSLRGLSYEQYF.

The CDR3 DNA is TGTGCCAGCAGGTATACGGGTGGGGCCAACGTCCTGACTTTC. Its translation is CASRYTGGANVLTF. J is TRBJ2-6 and V is TRBV6-1, with D unclear. The V gene lost 6 bases and the J gene lost 3 bases, with 9 bases spanning the gap. Germline V lookup: CDR1 MNHNS, CDR2 SASEGT. CDR3 length: 14 amino acids.

The rearrangement joins TRBV24-1 to TRBJ2-1; 15 bases line up with TRBD2. The germline gives CDR1 KGHDR, CDR2 SFDVKD. This CDR3 contains 18 residues. V lost 3 bases to trimming and J lost 4 bases; unmatched junction nucleotides: 6. The CDR3 region has the DNA TGTGCCACCAGTGATCCCGGGACTAGCGGGAGGTATTACAATGAGCAGTTCTTC. It yields the protein CATSDPGTSGRYYNEQFF.

The chain recombines TRBV10-2 with TRBJ2-3; 8 bases fit TRBD2. There are 14 residues in the CDR3. V shed 8 bases, J shed 5 bases, and the junction held 9 bases outside the gene matches. In germline, CDR1 is WSHSY, CDR2 SAAADI. CDR3 region: CASGPTGGRDTQYF. The CDR3 nucleotides read TGCGCCAGCGGCCCGACGGGAGGGAGAGATACGCAGTATTTT.